These 20 T cell receptor beta chains originate from one sample sequenced in a study of molecular identifiers for immune sequencing clone quantification. TCRdb redid the calling of the PCR reads with MiXCR, one entry per CDR3 protein. Of some 65,000 distinct CDR3 sequences listed, approximately 18% were seen once; the top ten hold under 2%. Sequenced sample: naive CD8+ T cells from blood, with Jurkat cell RNA spiked in. Subset given: FACS-sorted CD8+CD4-CCR7+CD45RA+ naive T cells. All receptors come from a human donor in good health. Some libraries in this study had Jurkat cell RNA spiked in.

This clonotype was counted only a few times. The J gene is TRBJ1-2, the V gene TRBV9; 7 bases match TRBD1. CDR3 length equals 15 residues. Germline CDR1 is SGDLS and CDR2 is YYNGEE. V dropped 3 bases and J dropped 1; count of bases not matched to a gene: 6. CDR3 coding DNA: TGTGCCAGCAGCGGAGAGGGACAGAGTAACTATGGCTACACCTTC. This encodes CASSGEGQSNYGYTF.

With regard to this clonotype: This may come from a read error, since a much larger clone is one base off. The V gene is TRBV30, the J gene TRBJ2-1; D remains ambiguous. The CDR3 extends over 11 amino acids. Trimming shortened V by 2 bases and J by 6 bases, and 5 bases separated the two germline ends. The germline gives CDR1 GTSNPN, CDR2 SVGIG (reference sequence). The CDR3: CAWSYVNEQFF. CDR3 coding DNA: TGTGCCTGGAGTTACGTCAATGAGCAGTTCTTC. Full variable domain (outside the CDR3, taken from reference TRBV30 and TRBJ2-1): SQTIHQWPATLVQPVGSPLSLECTVEGTSNPNLYWYRQAAGRGLQLLFYSVGIGQISSEVPQNLSASRPQDRQFILSSKKLLLSDSGFYLCAWSYVNEQFFGPGTRLTVL.

The sample holds a few counts of this clonotype. This chain links TRBV7-2 with TRBJ1-2; 9 nucleotides line up with TRBD1. Germline CDR1 reads SGHTA; CDR2 reads FQGNSA. The CDR3 covers 15 residues. Unmatched junction bases numbered 6, after V lost 5 bases and J lost 2 bases. This chain's CDR3 is CASSDRDRENYGYTF. The CDR3 coding sequence is TGTGCCAGCAGCGACCGGGACAGGGAGAACTATGGCTACACCTTC.

This clonotype has a count of ten or more. The chain employs TRBV27 and TRBJ2-3; 11 bases agree with TRBD2. There are 15 residues in the CDR3. With 5 bases clipped from V and 3 bases from J, the junction kept 4 bases outside the gene matches. CDR1 and CDR2 from the germline V gene are MNHEY and SMNVEV (reference sequence). In DNA, the CDR3 is TGTGCCAGCAGTCCCAGGACTAGCGGGACAGATACGCAGTATTTT. Amino acid sequence: CASSPRTSGTDTQYF.

This clonotype was observed at least ten times. V is TRBV7-9 and J is TRBJ1-4, with unresolved D. The CDR3 spans 14 residues. Trimming cost V 2 bases and J 5 bases, with 9 bases left between them. CDR1 SEHNR and CDR2 FQNEAQ come from the germline V gene (reference sequence). As DNA, the CDR3 is TGTGCCAGCAGCTTACCACCCCGGAATGAAAAACTGTTTTTT. The encoded protein is CASSLPPRNEKLFF.

This clonotype was recorded many times. The chain joins TRBV28 to TRBJ2-5; TRBD1 agrees at 8 bases. CDR3 length equals 14 residues. Looked up from germline, CDR1 is MDHEN and CDR2 is SYDVKM. Trimming at V came to 6 bases and at J to 4 bases, leaving 7 bases not matched to a gene. In DNA form, the CDR3 reads TGTGCCAGCAGGACAGGGACAGGTTTAGAGACCCAGTACTTC. The encoded protein is CASRTGTGLETQYF.

This chain connects TRBV6-2 or TRBV6-3 to TRBJ2-1; 9 nucleotides align to TRBD2. Germline CDR1 and CDR2: MNHEY and SVGEGT. CDR3 length: 14 amino acids. The trim removed 10 bases at V and 6 bases at J, leaving 10 bases unmatched. The DNA for the CDR3 is TGTGCCATCGCCGCGGGAGGGCCCCCCAATGAGCAGTTCTTC. Protein product: CAIAAGGPPNEQFF.

This clonotype has a count of ten or more. The chain is built from TRBV20-1 and TRBJ2-5; 7 bases align to TRBD1. V was pared by 2 bases and J by 1 base, with 13 bases of the junction left unmatched. In germline, CDR1 is DFQATT, CDR2 SNEGSKA (reference sequence). This CDR3 spans 17 amino acids. The CDR3 protein is CSARTGIEGAPQETQYF. CDR3 nucleotides: TGCAGTGCTAGAACGGGGATAGAGGGGGCCCCCCAAGAGACCCAGTACTTC.

There are many counts of this clonotype. The chain employs TRBV5-1 and TRBJ2-3; D is perhaps TRBD1 (5 bases). The CDR3 contains 17 residues. Trimming cost V 1 base and J 0 bases, with 15 bases left between them. Germline V gene lookup returns CDR1 SGHRS and CDR2 YFSETQ. CDR3: CASSLSWGQASTDTQYF. The CDR3 DNA reads as TGCGCCAGCAGCTTGTCGTGGGGCCAAGCTAGCACAGATACGCAGTATTTT.

This clonotype was seen ten or more times. The chain carries TRBV5-6 and TRBJ1-2; D may be TRBD1 (6 bases). The CDR3 sequence is 16 residues long. Germline CDR1 SGHDT, CDR2 YYEEEE. The V gene lost 4 bases and the J gene lost 1 base, with 17 bases spanning the gap. Here the CDR3 DNA reads TGTGCCAGCAGCCCAGACGACAGGCCAAGTAACTATGGCTACACCTTC. Its protein product is CASSPDDRPSNYGYTF.

V is TRBV9 and J is TRBJ2-7, with 9 bases aligning to TRBD1. The CDR3 is made up of 15 amino acids. J was trimmed by 5 bases and V by 4 bases; bases with no gene match: 10. CDR1 is SGDLS, CDR2 YYNGEE, per germline. In nucleotides, the CDR3 is TGTGCCAGCAGCCCCCGGGGACAGGGTTTCCACGAGCAGTACTTC. Protein: CASSPRGQGFHEQYF.

The chain uses TRBV28 and TRBJ2-7, with D possibly TRBD2 on 7 matching bases. The CDR3 is 16 residues long. CDR1 MDHEN and CDR2 SYDVKM come from the germline V gene. V was cut by 6 bases and J by 0 bases, with 18 bases left in between. CDR3 sequence: CASSPIGGPSSYEQYF. The CDR3 nucleotides are TGTGCCAGCAGCCCGATCGGGGGGCCAAGCTCCTACGAGCAGTACTTC.

This clonotype was observed many times. V usage is TRBV29-1 and J usage is TRBJ2-5, with D possibly TRBD2 on 6 matching bases. Germline assignment: CDR1 SQVTM and CDR2 ANQGSEA. Trimming took 4 bases from V and 3 from J, leaving 12 bases between them. The length of the CDR3 is 13 residues. The CDR3: CSVVGGGEETQYF. The CDR3 nucleotides are TGCAGCGTTGTGGGAGGAGGGGAAGAGACCCAGTACTTC.

Many counts were recorded for this clonotype. V usage is TRBV27 and J usage is TRBJ2-3; D remains unclear. Trimming took 3 bases from V and 4 from J, leaving 17 bases between them. The CDR3 contains 16 residues. The germline gives CDR1 MNHEY, CDR2 SMNVEV (reference sequence). As DNA, the CDR3 is TGTGCCAGCAGTTTGTTTCCGCAGGAAGGTCCAGATACGCAGTATTTT. It specifies CASSLFPQEGPDTQYF.

On this clonotype: This may be a read error: a much more frequent sequence differs by one nucleotide. This chain uses TRBV7-8 with TRBJ2-3; D is unclear. V lost 4 bases and J 2 bases, leaving 16 bases between the germline ends. This CDR3 is 16 amino acids long. The V gene's germline CDR1 is SGHVS and CDR2 FQNEAQ. The DNA for the CDR3 is TGTGCCAGCAGCTCAAGCCACAGACGCAACACAGATACGCAGTATTTT. Translation: CASSSSHRRNTDTQYF. Full variable domain (rest looked up from reference TRBV7-8 and TRBJ2-3): GAGVSQSPRYKVAKRGQDVALRCDPISGHVSLFWYQQALGQGPEFLTYFQNEAQLDKSGLPSDRFFAERPEGSVSTLKIQRTQQEDSAVYLCASSSSHRRNTDTQYFGPGTRLTVL.

This clonotype was seen repeatedly, ten times or more. The chain couples TRBV11-1 to TRBJ2-7; 13 bases fit TRBD2. Germline CDR1 is SGHAT and CDR2 is FQDESV (reference sequence). The V gene end was trimmed by 5 bases and the J gene end by 4 bases; junction bases not matched to a gene: 8. The CDR3 spans 16 residues. The chain's CDR3 is CASSPRTSGSLYEQYF. CDR3 bases: TGTGCCAGCAGCCCGCGGACTAGCGGGAGTTTGTACGAGCAGTACTTC.

This clonotype has ten or more counts. The chain is built from TRBV4-3 and TRBJ2-1, with 10 positions matching TRBD2. Losses at the gene ends were 3 bases for V and 4 bases for J; bases not matched to a gene: 6. CDR1 LGHNA and CDR2 YSLEER come from the germline V gene. The CDR3 is 16 residues long. The DNA for the CDR3 is TGCGCCAGCAGCCAGGCCACTAGCGGGACATACAATGAGCAGTTCTTC. As protein: CASSQATSGTYNEQFF.

This clonotype was detected only a few times. The V gene is TRBV30, the J gene TRBJ2-7, with 7 bases identical to TRBD1. The germline V gene encodes CDR1 GTSNPN and CDR2 SVGIG (reference sequence). Germline trimming cut 5 bases from V and 2 bases from J; bases unmatched to any gene: 6. The CDR3 is made up of 13 amino acids. CDR3 sequence: CAWDSTGTYEQYF. CDR3 nucleotide sequence: TGTGCCTGGGATTCGACAGGGACCTACGAGCAGTACTTC.

Comment on this clonotype: It may be a read error: a sequence one base away is much more abundant. The CDR3 ends on some other residue instead of the conserved phenylalanine or tryptophan, so this is likely a read error. The chain recombines TRBV7-9 with TRBJ2-5; D is uncertain. Deletions cut 1 base from V and 2 bases from J, with 11 bases between. The CDR3 is 15 residues long. CDR1 is SEHNR and CDR2 is FQNEAQ in the germline V gene (reference sequence). The CDR3 bases are TGTGCCAGCAGCTTAGTGAATCTCGCTCAAGAGACCCAGTACTCC. Translating it yields CASSLVNLAQETQYS.

This clonotype was counted ten times or more. The chain combines TRBV4-1 with TRBJ2-1; a weak D match, TRBD2 (5 bases). There are 16 residues in the CDR3. Germline CDR1 reads MGHRA; CDR2 reads YSYEKL. Trimming left V 0 bases short and J 8 bases short, with 17 bases between. The CDR3 loop is CASSQDFGRAADEQFF. The DNA of the CDR3 is TGCGCCAGCAGCCAAGATTTCGGGCGAGCGGCCGATGAGCAGTTCTTC.